This TCR beta chain was captured in a study of cytomegalovirus exposure and HLA in healthy donors. Background on the study: Caucasian-associated ancestry cluster membership applied to over 80% of around 400 genotyped donors.

This clone was detected once. Its antigen is not known. The PCR employed 60 Vbeta primers together with 13 Jbeta primers. Here immunoSEQ multiplex PCR was the method, and the copy in TCRdb shows in-frame clones only, minus some. The sample consists of 150,000 or so clones, 65% to 75% of them appearing once. Overall study findings and caveats: Per a prior analysis, the majority of TCR beta V segments were productive roughly 90% or roughly 30% of the time. Sequences of the TCR beta chain were said to predict the HLA-A and HLA-B alleles of most subjects accurately. Whilst most TCR sequences proved rare, a subset of public TCRs occurred across many donors.

The sequence derives from a man in his late teens or twenties in good health and CMV-seronegative. Sequenced sample: PBMCs.

In DNA, the CDR3 is TGTGCCAGCAGCTTATTCCCGACTAGCGGGAGCGGCTCCTACGAGCAGTACTTC. This sequence encodes CASSLFPTSGSGSYEQYF. This chain links TRBV11-1 with TRBJ2-7, with TRBD2 matching 12 bases. Germline loops: CDR1 SGHAT, CDR2 FQDESV (reference sequence). V dropped 2 bases and J dropped 0; count of bases not matched to a gene: 8. The CDR3 consists of 18 residues.